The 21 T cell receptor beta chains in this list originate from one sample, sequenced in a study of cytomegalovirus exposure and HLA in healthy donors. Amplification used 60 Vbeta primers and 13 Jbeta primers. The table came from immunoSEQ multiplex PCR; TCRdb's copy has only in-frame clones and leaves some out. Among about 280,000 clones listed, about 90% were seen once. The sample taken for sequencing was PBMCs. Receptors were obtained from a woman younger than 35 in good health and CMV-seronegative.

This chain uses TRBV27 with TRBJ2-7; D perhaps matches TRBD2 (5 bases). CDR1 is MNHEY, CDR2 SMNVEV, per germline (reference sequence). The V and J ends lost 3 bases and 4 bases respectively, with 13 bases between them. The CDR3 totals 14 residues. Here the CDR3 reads CASSFTAAGYEQYF. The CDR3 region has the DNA TGTGCCAGCAGTTTCACAGCGGCCGGATACGAGCAGTACTTC.

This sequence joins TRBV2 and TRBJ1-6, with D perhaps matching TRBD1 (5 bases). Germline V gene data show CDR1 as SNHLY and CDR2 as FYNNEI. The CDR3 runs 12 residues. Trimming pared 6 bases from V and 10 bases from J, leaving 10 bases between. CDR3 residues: CASRRGDSPLHF. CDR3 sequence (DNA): TGTGCCAGCAGACGGGGGGACTCACCCCTCCACTTT.

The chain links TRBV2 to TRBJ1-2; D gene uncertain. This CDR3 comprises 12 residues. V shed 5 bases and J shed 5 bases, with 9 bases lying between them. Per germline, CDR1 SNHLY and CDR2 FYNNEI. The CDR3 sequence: CASSFRNYGYTF. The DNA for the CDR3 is TGTGCCAGCAGTTTCAGGAATTATGGCTACACCTTC.

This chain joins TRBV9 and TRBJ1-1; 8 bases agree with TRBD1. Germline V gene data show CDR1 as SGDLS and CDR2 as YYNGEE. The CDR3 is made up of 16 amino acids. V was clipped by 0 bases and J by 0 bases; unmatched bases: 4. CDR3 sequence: CASSVVGTGMNTEAFF. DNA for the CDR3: TGTGCCAGCAGCGTAGTCGGGACAGGAATGAACACTGAAGCTTTCTTT.

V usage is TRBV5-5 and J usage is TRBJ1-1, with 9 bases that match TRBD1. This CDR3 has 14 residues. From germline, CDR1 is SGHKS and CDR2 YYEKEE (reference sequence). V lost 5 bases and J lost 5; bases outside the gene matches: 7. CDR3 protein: CASRAGQGRTEAFF. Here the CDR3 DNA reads TGTGCCAGCAGAGCAGGACAGGGGAGGACTGAAGCTTTCTTT.

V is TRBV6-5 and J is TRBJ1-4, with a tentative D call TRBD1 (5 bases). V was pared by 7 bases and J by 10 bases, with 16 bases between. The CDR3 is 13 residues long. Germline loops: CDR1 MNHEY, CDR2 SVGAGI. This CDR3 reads CASKPVAQGKLFF. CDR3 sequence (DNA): TGTGCCAGCAAGCCCGTAGCTCAGGGAAAACTGTTTTTT.

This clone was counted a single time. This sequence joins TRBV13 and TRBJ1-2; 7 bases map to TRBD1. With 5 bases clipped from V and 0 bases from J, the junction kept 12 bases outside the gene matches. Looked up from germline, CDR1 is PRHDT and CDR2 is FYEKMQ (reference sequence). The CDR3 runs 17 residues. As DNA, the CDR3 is TGTGCCAGCAGCATGGACTCGACAGGGCCCACTAACTATGGCTACACCTTC. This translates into CASSMDSTGPTNYGYTF.

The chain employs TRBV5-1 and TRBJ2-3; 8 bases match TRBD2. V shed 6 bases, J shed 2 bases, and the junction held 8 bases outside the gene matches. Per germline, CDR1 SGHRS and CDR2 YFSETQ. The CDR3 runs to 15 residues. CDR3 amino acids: CASTPLAGATDTQYF. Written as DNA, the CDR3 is TGCGCCAGCACCCCCCTAGCGGGCGCCACAGATACGCAGTATTTT. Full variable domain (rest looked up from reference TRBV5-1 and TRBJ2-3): KAGVTQTPRYLIKTRGQQVTLSCSPISGHRSVSWYQQTPGQGLQFLFEYFSETQRNKGNFPGRFSGRQFSNSRSEMNVSTLELGDSALYLCASTPLAGATDTQYFGPGTRLTVL.

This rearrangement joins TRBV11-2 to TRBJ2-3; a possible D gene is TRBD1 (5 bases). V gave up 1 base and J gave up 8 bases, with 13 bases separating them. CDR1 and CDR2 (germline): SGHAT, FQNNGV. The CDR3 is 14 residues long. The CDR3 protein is CASSLGGLQGTQYF. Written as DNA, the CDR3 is TGTGCCAGCAGCTTAGGGGGCCTTCAGGGTACGCAGTATTTT. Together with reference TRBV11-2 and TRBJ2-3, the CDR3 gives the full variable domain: EAGVAQSPRYKIIEKRQSVAFWCNPISGHATLYWYQQILGQGPKLLIQFQNNGVVDDSQLPKDRFSAERLKGVDSTLKIQPAKLEDSAVYLCASSLGGLQGTQYFGPGTRLTVL.

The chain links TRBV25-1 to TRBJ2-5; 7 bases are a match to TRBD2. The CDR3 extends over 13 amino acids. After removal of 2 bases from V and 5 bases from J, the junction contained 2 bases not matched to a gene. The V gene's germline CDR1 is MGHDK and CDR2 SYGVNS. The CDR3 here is CASSEASGETQYF. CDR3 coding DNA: TGTGCCAGCAGTGAAGCTAGCGGCGAGACCCAGTACTTC.

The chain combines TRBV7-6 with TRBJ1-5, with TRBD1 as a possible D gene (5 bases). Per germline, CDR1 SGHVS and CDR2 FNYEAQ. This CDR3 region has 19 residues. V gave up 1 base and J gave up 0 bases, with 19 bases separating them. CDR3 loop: CASSLERRAVVYSNQPQHF. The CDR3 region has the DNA TGTGCCAGCAGCTTAGAGCGCAGGGCTGTCGTGTATAGCAATCAGCCCCAGCATTTT. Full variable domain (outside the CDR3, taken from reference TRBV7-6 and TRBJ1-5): GAGVSQSPRYKVTKRGQDVALRCDPISGHVSLYWYRQALGQGPEFLTYFNYEAQQDKSGLPNDRFSAERPEGSISTLTIQRTEQRDSAMYRCASSLERRAVVYSNQPQHFGDGTRLSIL.

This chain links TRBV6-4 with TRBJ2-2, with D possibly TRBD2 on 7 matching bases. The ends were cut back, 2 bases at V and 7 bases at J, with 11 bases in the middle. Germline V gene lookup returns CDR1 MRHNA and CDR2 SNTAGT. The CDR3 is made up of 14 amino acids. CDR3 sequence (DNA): TGTGCCAGCAGTGACGGGGGGGCCGGCGGGGAGCTGTTTTTT. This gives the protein CASSDGGAGGELFF.

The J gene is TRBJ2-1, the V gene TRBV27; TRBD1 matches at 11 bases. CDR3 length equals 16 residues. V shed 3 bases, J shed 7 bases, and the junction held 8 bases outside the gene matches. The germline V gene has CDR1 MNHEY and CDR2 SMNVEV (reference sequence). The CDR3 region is CASSLSWDRGGNEQFF. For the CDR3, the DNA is TGTGCCAGCAGTTTGTCATGGGACAGGGGGGGGAATGAGCAGTTCTTC.

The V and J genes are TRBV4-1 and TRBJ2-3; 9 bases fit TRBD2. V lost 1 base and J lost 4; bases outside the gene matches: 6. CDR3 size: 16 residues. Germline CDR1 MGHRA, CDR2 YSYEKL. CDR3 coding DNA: TGCGCCAGCAGCCAAGGCGTTGGCGGGGGGGCAGATACGCAGTATTTT. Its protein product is CASSQGVGGGADTQYF.

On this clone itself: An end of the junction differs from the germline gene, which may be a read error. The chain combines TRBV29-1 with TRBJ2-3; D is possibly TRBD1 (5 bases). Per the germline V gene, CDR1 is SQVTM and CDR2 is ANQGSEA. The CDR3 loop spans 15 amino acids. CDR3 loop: CSVEGPGKGTDTQYF. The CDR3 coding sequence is TGCAGCGTGGAAGGACCAGGGAAGGGTACAGATACGCAGTATTTT.

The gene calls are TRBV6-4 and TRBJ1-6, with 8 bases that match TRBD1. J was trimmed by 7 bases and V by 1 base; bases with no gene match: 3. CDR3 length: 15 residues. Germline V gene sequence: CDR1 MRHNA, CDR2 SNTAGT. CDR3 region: CASSDFGTGNSPLHF. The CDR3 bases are TGTGCCAGCAGTGACTTCGGGACAGGAAATTCACCCCTCCACTTT.

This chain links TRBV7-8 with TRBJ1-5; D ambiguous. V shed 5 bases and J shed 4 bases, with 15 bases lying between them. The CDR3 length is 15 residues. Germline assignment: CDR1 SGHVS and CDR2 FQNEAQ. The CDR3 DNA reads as TGTGCCAGCAGCCCTACGAGGAGGGAGAATCAGCCCCAGCATTTT. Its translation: CASSPTRRENQPQHF.

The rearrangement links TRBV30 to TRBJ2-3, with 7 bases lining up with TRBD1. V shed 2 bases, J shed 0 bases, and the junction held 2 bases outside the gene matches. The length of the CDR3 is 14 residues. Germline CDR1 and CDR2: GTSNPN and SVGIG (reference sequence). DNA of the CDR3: TGTGCCTGGAGTCGGGACAGCAGCACAGATACGCAGTATTTT. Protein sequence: CAWSRDSSTDTQYF.

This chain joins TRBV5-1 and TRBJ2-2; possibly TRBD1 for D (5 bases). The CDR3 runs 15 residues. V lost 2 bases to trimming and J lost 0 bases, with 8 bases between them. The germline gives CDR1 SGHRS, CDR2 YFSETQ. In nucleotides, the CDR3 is TGCGCCAGCAGCTTCCGGACATCGAACACCGGGGAGCTGTTTTTT. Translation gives CASSFRTSNTGELFF.

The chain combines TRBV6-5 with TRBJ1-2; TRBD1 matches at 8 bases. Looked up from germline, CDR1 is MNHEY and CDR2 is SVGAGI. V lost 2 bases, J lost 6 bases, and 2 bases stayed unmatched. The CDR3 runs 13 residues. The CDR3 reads CASSYGQGHGYTF. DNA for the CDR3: TGTGCCAGCAGTTACGGACAGGGCCATGGCTACACCTTC.

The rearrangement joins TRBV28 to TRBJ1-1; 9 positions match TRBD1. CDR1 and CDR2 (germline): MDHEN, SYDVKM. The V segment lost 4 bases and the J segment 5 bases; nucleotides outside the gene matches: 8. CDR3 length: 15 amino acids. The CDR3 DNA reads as TGTGCCAGCAGTTGGACCGGGACAGGGTCAACTGAAGCTTTCTTT. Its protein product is CASSWTGTGSTEAFF. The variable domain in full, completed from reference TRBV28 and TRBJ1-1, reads DVKVTQSSRYLVKRTGEKVFLECVQDMDHENMFWYRQDPGLGLRLIYFSYDVKMKEKGDIPEGYSVSREKKERFSLILESASTNQTSMYLCASSWTGTGSTEAFFGQGTRLTVV.